These 9 T cell receptor beta chains originate from one sample sequenced in a study of shared clonotypes between healthy human individuals. Sequencing used immunoSEQ multiplex PCR; TCRdb keeps in-frame clones, though not all of them. Of 2 million to 2.5 million clones listed, 85% to 95% are singletons. Specimen: naive CD4+ T cells from PBMCs. The sample's subset: CD45RA+ positively selected. These receptor sequences come from a man aged 18-30 years in good health. Some clones in this sample may be carry-over from other donors' samples.

The V call is TRBV6-1, the J call TRBJ1-2; 7 nucleotides match TRBD1. The CDR3 has 13 residues. Germline CDR1 MNHNS, CDR2 SASEGT. Trimming removed 9 bases from V and 6 bases from J; junction bases left unmatched: 10. Here the CDR3 reads CASHFDREDGYTF. The CDR3 bases are TGTGCCAGTCACTTCGACAGGGAAGATGGCTACACCTTC.

The CDR3 DNA reads as TGTGCCAGCAGCTGGGGGGCTAGCGGTTACAATGAGCAGTTCTTC. Translated: CASSWGASGYNEQFF. The chain is built from TRBV5-5 and TRBJ2-1; a possible D gene is TRBD2 (7 bases). Germline CDR1 and CDR2: SGHKS and YYEKEE (reference sequence). This CDR3 spans 15 amino acids. Between the trimmed V and J ends, which lost 3 bases and 4 bases, there was a span of 14 bases. Drawing the rest from reference TRBV5-5 and TRBJ2-1, the complete variable domain is DAGVTQSPTHLIKTRGQQVTLRCSPISGHKSVSWYQQVLGQGPQFIFQYYEKEERGRGNFPDRFSARQFPNYSSELNVNALLLGDSALYLCASSWGASGYNEQFFGPGTRLTVL.

V gene TRBV7-9 combines with J gene TRBJ1-4, with D hard to call. This CDR3 comprises 12 residues. The V and J ends lost 2 bases and 10 bases respectively, with 8 bases between them. Per the germline V gene, CDR1 is SEHNR and CDR2 is FQNEAQ (reference sequence). CDR3 in amino acids: CASSLSAGKLFF. The CDR3 bases are TGTGCCAGCAGCTTATCAGCGGGAAAACTGTTTTTT.

About this clone: Other nucleotide sequences in the sample specify the same CDR3. J is TRBJ2-1 and V is TRBV7-2; D gene uncertain. This CDR3 is built from 13 residues. CDR1 is SGHTA and CDR2 is FQGNSA in the germline V gene. The V end lost 2 bases, the J end lost 5 bases, and 7 bases lay between the germline ends. This CDR3 reads CASSLSRDNEQFF. DNA of the CDR3: TGTGCCAGCAGCTTAAGTAGGGACAATGAGCAGTTCTTC.

V is TRBV4-2 and J is TRBJ2-5; D gene unclear. Germline V gives CDR1 LGHNA, CDR2 YNFKEQ. The CDR3 is made up of 13 amino acids. Trimming removed 0 bases at V and 4 bases at J, with 6 bases between. The CDR3 region is CASSQDPGETQYF. The CDR3 region has the DNA TGTGCCAGCAGCCAAGATCCTGGAGAGACCCAGTACTTC.

The chain is built from TRBV15 and TRBJ2-1; D is undetermined. Germline CDR1 and CDR2: LNHNV and YYDKDF (reference sequence). V was trimmed by 1 base and J by 8 bases, leaving 9 bases between them. The CDR3 length is 13 residues. CDR3 DNA sequence: TGTGCCACCAGCAGAGCAACAGAGGATGAGCAGTTCTTC. Translating gives CATSRATEDEQFF. Filled out from reference TRBV15 and TRBJ2-1, the complete variable domain reads DAMVIQNPRYQVTQFGKPVTLSCSQTLNHNVMYWYQQKSSQAPKLLFHYYDKDFNNEADTPDNFQSRRPNTSFCFLDIRSPGLGDTAMYLCATSRATEDEQFFGPGTRLTVL.

Of note for this clone: The same CDR3 also results from other DNA sequences found in this sample. In DNA form, the CDR3 reads TGTGCCAGCAGCGCGACTAGCACAGATACGCAGTATTTT. Protein: CASSATSTDTQYF. The chain recombines TRBV9 with TRBJ2-3; D is ambiguous. V lost 3 bases to trimming and J lost 0 bases, with 5 bases between them. In germline, CDR1 is SGDLS, CDR2 YYNGEE. The CDR3 spans 13 residues.

Remarks on this clone: Other DNA sequences from this sample encode an identical CDR3 as well. The CDR3 is CASSYPGASYEQYF. The CDR3 DNA reads as TGTGCCAGCAGTTACCCCGGAGCGTCCTACGAGCAGTACTTC. V gene TRBV6-6 combines with J gene TRBJ2-7, with D uncertain. The CDR3 runs 14 residues. Per the germline V gene, CDR1 is MNHNY and CDR2 is SVGAGI (reference sequence). V shed 2 bases and J shed 1 base, with 9 bases lying between them.

V is TRBV27 and J is TRBJ2-1; no clear D. The CDR3 runs to 15 residues. V was pared by 4 bases and J by 0 bases, with 10 bases between. The germline V gene has CDR1 MNHEY and CDR2 SMNVEV (reference sequence). The CDR3 sequence is CASSSLLSSYNEQFF. The CDR3 DNA reads TGTGCCAGCAGTTCCCTCTTGAGCTCCTACAATGAGCAGTTCTTC.